The entry below describes one T cell receptor beta chain. What it binds is unknown. TCRdb's table, derived via immunoSEQ multiplex PCR, lists solely in-frame clones and lacks some. The sample has 150,000 to 200,000 clones; 85% are singletons. These data belong to a study of cytomegalovirus exposure and HLA in healthy donors. Findings and limits, study-wide: Testing in vitro showed a few CMV-associated chains specific for CMV antigens. Researchers catalogued approximately 170 TCR beta chains as cytomegalovirus-associated.

The germline V gene has CDR1 ENHRY and CDR2 SYGVKD. With 3 bases clipped from V and 2 bases from J, the junction kept 5 bases outside the gene matches. There are 16 residues in the CDR3. The sequence was collected from a man aged 18 to 29 in good health and CMV-seropositive. The V gene is TRBV10-3, the J gene TRBJ1-5, with 9 bases that match TRBD1. The sequencing sample was made of PBMCs. In DNA, the CDR3 is TGTGCCATCAGTGATGAGAGGACAGGGGGCAATCAGCCCCAGCATTTT. Protein product: CAISDERTGGNQPQHF.